These T cell receptor beta chains were read from a single sample in a study of cytomegalovirus exposure and HLA in healthy donors. Profiling relied on immunoSEQ multiplex PCR, and the TCRdb table lists in-frame clones only, not all of them. Of more than 90,000 clones in the sample, roughly 92% were seen once. Sequencing was done on a sample of PBMCs. The receptor set was obtained from a woman aged 25 to 45 in good health and CMV-seropositive. Each CDR3 is given with its conserved first and last residue. D genes are given only for firm matches. Some rows have no size entry. The others give once, few or many, or a class for an expanded clone.

-	TRBV29-1	TRBJ2-1	-	TGCAGCGTTGAGCCCCATGACAGGAATGGTTACAATGAGCAGTTCTTC	CSVEPHDRNGYNEQFF
-	TRBV28	TRBJ1-5	-	TGTGCCAGCAGTCACGACAATAGCAATCAGCCCCAGCATTTT	CASSHDNSNQPQHF
-	TRBV2	TRBJ2-3	once	TGTGCCAGCAGTGAATTGCGGACAGATACGCAGTATTTT	CASSELRTDTQYF
TRBD1	TRBV28	TRBJ2-7	-	TGTGCCAGCAGTCGACAGGGACACTACGAGCAGTACTTC	CASSRQGHYEQYF
-	TRBV2	TRBJ2-1	-	TGTGCCAGCAGTGATGGAGGGAACAATGAGCAGTTCTTC	CASSDGGNNEQFF
-	TRBV10-3	TRBJ2-5	-	TGTGCCATCTCGGACCAAACTAGCCTGGAGACCCAGTACTTC	CAISDQTSLETQYF
TRBD2	TRBV5-1	TRBJ2-1	once	TGCGCCAGCAGCTCCTCAAAGGTACTAGCGGACAATGAGCAGTTCTTC	CASSSSKVLADNEQFF
TRBD2	TRBV4-3	TRBJ2-1	-	TGCGCCAGCAGCCAACTCAGCGGGAGGGCCACCTACAATGAGCAGTTCTTC	CASSQLSGRATYNEQFF
TRBD1	TRBV28	TRBJ1-4	-	TGTGCCAGCACCGTGACAGGGAGAGGTTTTGAAAAACTGTTTTTT	CASTVTGRGFEKLFF
-	TRBV18	TRBJ2-2	-	TGTGCCAGCTCACCGACAGATTCCGGGGAGCTGTTTTTT	CASSPTDSGELFF
TRBD2	TRBV6-4	TRBJ2-1	-	TGTGCCAGCAGTGAGGAGACTAGCGGGAGCTATGAGCAGTTCTTC	CASSEETSGSYEQFF
TRBD2	TRBV5-4	TRBJ2-7	-	TGTGCCAGCTCCCTCTCGACTAGCGGGAGGGCCGGGCCCTCCTACGAGCAGTACTTC	CASSLSTSGRAGPSYEQYF
-	TRBV5-6	TRBJ2-7	-	TGTGCCAGCAGCTTGACGCCAGGGGAAACCTACGAGCAGTACTTC	CASSLTPGETYEQYF
TRBD1	TRBV28	TRBJ2-7	-	TGTGCCAGCAGTTTCGATCCCAAGACAGGGCGCACATACGAGCAGTACTTC	CASSFDPKTGRTYEQYF
TRBD2	TRBV5-6	TRBJ2-5	-	TGTGCCAGCAGCTTGGTGGGGAGATGGACTAGCGGCCAAGAGACCCAGTACTTC	CASSLVGRWTSGQETQYF
TRBD1	TRBV4-1	TRBJ1-2	-	TGCGCCAGCAGCCCGCGACAGGGGCCTAACTATGGCTACACCTTC	CASSPRQGPNYGYTF
TRBD1	TRBV25-1	TRBJ1-1	-	TGTGCCAGCAGTGACCCGGGACAGGGAGCCGGGGACACTGAAGCTTTCTTT	CASSDPGQGAGDTEAFF
TRBD1	TRBV7-8	TRBJ2-7	-	TGTGCCAGCAGCTTATCAGGGGGCGGGTACGAGCAGTACTTC	CASSLSGGGYEQYF
-	TRBV6-5	TRBJ1-2	few	TGTGCCAGCCGCGGCGGTAACTATGGCTACACCTTC	CASRGGNYGYTF
TRBD1	TRBV6-1	TRBJ1-5	-	TGTGCCAGCAGTGGGACAGGCATCAATCAGCCCCAGCATTTT	CASSGTGINQPQHF
-	TRBV5-6	TRBJ2-3	-	TGTGCCAGCAGCAGTCCGCGGAGCACAGATACGCAGTATTTT	CASSSPRSTDTQYF
-	TRBV6-5	TRBJ2-5	-	TGTGCCAGCAGCCCCCTCGGGGAGACCCAGTACTTC	CASSPLGETQYF
-	TRBV28	TRBJ1-5	-	TGTGCCAGCCGGACCCCGGGGGGAGCGGATCAGCCCCAGCATTTT	CASRTPGGADQPQHF
TRBD2	TRBV9	TRBJ2-3	once	TGTGCCAGCAGCATACGGACTAGCGGGGGCACAGATACGCAGTATTTT	CASSIRTSGGTDTQYF
-	TRBV13	TRBJ2-2	once	TGTGCCAGCAGCTCAAGGGGCGATACCGGGGAGCTGTTTTTT	CASSSRGDTGELFF
-	TRBV2	TRBJ1-2	-	TGTGCCAGCAGTGAAAGAGTTGGCTACACCTTC	CASSERVGYTF